The next 18 T cell receptor beta chains were all read from a single sample in a study of shared clonotypes between healthy human individuals. Only in-frame clones appear in the TCRdb table, and some are missing; sequencing was by immunoSEQ multiplex PCR. The sample contains roughly 1.5 million clones, 95% to 99% of which appear only once. Sequencing used naive CD4+ T cells sorted from blood. Stated subset: CD45RA+ positively selected. Receptors were obtained from a man aged 25 to 45 in good health.

The genes are TRBV7-6 and TRBJ2-1, with 12 bases fitting TRBD2. Germline V gene lookup returns CDR1 SGHVS and CDR2 FNYEAQ. J gave up 8 bases and V 5 bases, and 10 bases lay outside the gene matches. CDR3 length equals 16 residues. The CDR3 DNA follows: TGTGCCAGCAGCACATCTAGCGGGAGGGCGACGCATGAGCAGTTCTTC. This gives the protein CASSTSSGRATHEQFF.

The J gene is TRBJ2-1, the V gene TRBV6-5, with a weak D call TRBD2 (6 bases). Germline CDR1 is MNHEY and CDR2 is SVGAGI. Trimming took off 2 bases at V and 4 bases at J, with 9 bases between the two ends. The CDR3 covers 14 residues. The CDR3 DNA is TGTGCCAGCAGTTACGCGGGGAGATACAATGAGCAGTTCTTC. Amino acids: CASSYAGRYNEQFF.

This rearrangement joins TRBV6-1 to TRBJ2-7, with TRBD2 identical over 7 bases. This CDR3 comprises 13 residues. V trimming: 4 bases; J trimming: 5 bases; junction bases outside the gene matches: 5. Germline lookup yields CDR1 MNHNS and CDR2 SASEGT. The CDR3 reads CASSGNGRNEQYF. CDR3 coding DNA: TGTGCCAGCAGTGGAAACGGGAGGAACGAGCAGTACTTC.

Remarks on this clone: Other nucleotide sequences in the sample specify the same CDR3. The chain recombines TRBV5-1 with TRBJ2-2; no firm D call. The germline V gene has CDR1 SGHRS and CDR2 YFSETQ. The CDR3 sequence is 13 residues long. V was trimmed by 0 bases and J by 5 bases, leaving 5 bases between them. This CDR3 reads CASSLDGTGELFF. As DNA, the CDR3 is TGCGCCAGCAGCTTGGACGGAACCGGGGAGCTGTTTTTT. Full variable domain (rest looked up from reference TRBV5-1 and TRBJ2-2): KAGVTQTPRYLIKTRGQQVTLSCSPISGHRSVSWYQQTPGQGLQFLFEYFSETQRNKGNFPGRFSGRQFSNSRSEMNVSTLELGDSALYLCASSLDGTGELFFGEGSRLTVL.

This clone was observed once. This rearrangement joins TRBV2 to TRBJ2-7; the match to TRBD2 covers 8 bases. Losses at the gene ends were 6 bases for V and 3 bases for J; bases not matched to a gene: 10. Germline assignment: CDR1 SNHLY and CDR2 FYNNEI. This CDR3 has 15 amino acids. The CDR3 here is CASRRQGLVGYEQYF. The CDR3 DNA reads TGTGCCAGCAGAAGGCAGGGACTAGTTGGCTACGAGCAGTACTTC.

The gene calls are TRBV5-1 and TRBJ2-3, with 10 bases aligning to TRBD1. The CDR3 runs 17 residues. Germline assignment: CDR1 SGHRS and CDR2 YFSETQ. The V and J ends lost 0 bases and 3 bases, in that order; junction bases with no gene match: 7. The CDR3 nucleotides are TGCGCCAGCAGCTTGGGACAGGGGGCAGTGGGAACAGATACGCAGTATTTT. This translates into CASSLGQGAVGTDTQYF.

J is TRBJ2-3 and V is TRBV11-1; D gene unclear. CDR1 and CDR2 (germline): SGHAT, FQDESV (reference sequence). The CDR3 totals 13 residues. V was shortened by 2 bases and J by 0 bases, with 3 bases between the two germline ends. The DNA of the CDR3 is TGTGCCAGCAGCTTACAGAGCACAGATACGCAGTATTTT. Protein: CASSLQSTDTQYF.

The chain employs TRBV27 and TRBJ1-1; 9 nucleotides agree with TRBD1. In germline, CDR1 is MNHEY, CDR2 SMNVEV (reference sequence). The CDR3 spans 14 residues. J gave up 6 bases and V 5 bases, and 7 bases lay outside the gene matches. CDR3 sequence reads: CASSPRDRDSEAFF. The CDR3 nucleotides read TGTGCCAGCAGTCCCCGGGACAGGGACTCTGAAGCTTTCTTT.

V gene TRBV9 combines with J gene TRBJ2-3; 13 nucleotides match TRBD2. Germline assignment: CDR1 SGDLS and CDR2 YYNGEE. Trimming at V came to 2 bases and at J to 3 bases, leaving 12 bases not matched to a gene. The CDR3 length is 19 residues. CDR3: CASSVMGTSGKAITDTQYF. DNA for the CDR3: TGTGCCAGCAGCGTTATGGGGACTAGCGGGAAGGCAATAACAGATACGCAGTATTTT.

About this clone: Distinct nucleotide sequences in the sample also encode this CDR3. The V call is TRBV5-1, the J call TRBJ2-1; maybe TRBD1 (5 bases). The germline V gene has CDR1 SGHRS and CDR2 YFSETQ. The V end was cut by 0 bases, the J end by 1 base, with 11 bases between. There are 16 residues in the CDR3. The CDR3 region is CASSLVRVGSYNEQFF. The CDR3 DNA sequence: TGCGCCAGCAGCTTGGTCAGGGTAGGGTCCTACAATGAGCAGTTCTTC.

The rearrangement uses TRBV5-1 and TRBJ1-2; D is unclear. The V and J ends lost 0 bases and 7 bases respectively, with 19 bases between them. Germline V gene sequence: CDR1 SGHRS, CDR2 YFSETQ. The CDR3 extends over 16 amino acids. DNA for the CDR3: TGCGCCAGCAGCTTGGCTGGGAATAGCCTGGGTGGTGGCTACACCTTC. Protein: CASSLAGNSLGGGYTF.

The chain couples TRBV25-1 to TRBJ2-1, with 9 bases identical to TRBD2. The CDR3 is made up of 18 amino acids. The germline V gene encodes CDR1 MGHDK and CDR2 SYGVNS. Trimming at V came to 1 base and at J to 5 bases, leaving 12 bases not matched to a gene. CDR3 DNA sequence: TGTGCCAGCAGTGAATCCGATAAGCGGGGGGCTTGGGACAATGAGCAGTTCTTC. As protein: CASSESDKRGAWDNEQFF.

V is TRBV7-9 and J is TRBJ2-7, with D maybe TRBD1 (7 bases). The germline V and J ends were trimmed by 5 bases and 0 bases, with 8 bases remaining between them. Germline CDR1 is SEHNR and CDR2 is FQNEAQ (reference sequence). This CDR3 comprises 13 residues. CDR3 sequence: CASSQGGSYEQYF. The CDR3 nucleotides read TGTGCCAGCAGCCAGGGGGGCTCCTACGAGCAGTACTTC.

Here the CDR3 reads CASTQTSGSNEQYF. CDR3 DNA sequence: TGTGCCAGCACTCAGACTAGCGGGAGCAACGAGCAGTACTTC. The chain carries TRBV6-1 and TRBJ2-7, with 12 nucleotides matching TRBD2. Germline V lookup: CDR1 MNHNS, CDR2 SASEGT. The CDR3 consists of 14 residues. The junction had 6 bases not matched to a gene; V was cut back by 7 bases and J by 5 bases.

Turning to this clone: The sample holds other DNA sequences that translate to the same CDR3. The chain has TRBV15 and TRBJ1-5; D gene unclear. The germline V gene has CDR1 LNHNV and CDR2 YYDKDF (reference sequence). The germline V and J ends were trimmed by 0 bases and 6 bases, with 3 bases remaining between them. The CDR3 runs 12 residues. As DNA, the CDR3 is TGTGCCACCAGCAGAGACACTCAGCCCCAGCATTTT. This translates into CATSRDTQPQHF.

The chain links TRBV7-2 to TRBJ1-1; 8 nucleotides agree with TRBD1. The CDR3 contains 14 residues. Germline lookup yields CDR1 SGHTA and CDR2 FQGNSA. With V trimmed by 5 bases and J by 5 bases, 7 bases remained unmatched. CDR3 bases: TGTGCCAGCAGCAAAAGTACAGGGGGGACTGAAGCTTTCTTT. It encodes CASSKSTGGTEAFF.

V and J are TRBV5-4 and TRBJ2-7; D uncertain. The CDR3 consists of 17 residues. Germline values: CDR1 SGHNT, CDR2 YYREEE (reference sequence). The V end was cut by 1 base, the J end by 4 bases, with 21 bases between. The CDR3 is CASSLSLLKEAPYEQYF. CDR3 in DNA: TGTGCCAGCAGCTTGAGTTTGTTGAAAGAGGCTCCGTACGAGCAGTACTTC.

V and J are TRBV6-1 and TRBJ1-5; D is unresolved. Trimming removed 7 bases at V and 1 base at J, with 14 bases between. The length of the CDR3 is 15 residues. Germline CDR1 and CDR2: MNHNS and SASEGT. DNA of the CDR3: TGTGCCAGCACCCGGGAGGTGGTAAGCAATCAGCCCCAGCATTTT. This gives the protein CASTREVVSNQPQHF.